The 11 T cell receptor beta chains listed next were all sequenced from one sample in a study of blood T cells in healthy people across ages. The use of a sample-barcoded 5' primer and a J-beta primer mix characterized a second PCR of roughly 6 to 11 cycles. TCRdb fed the 5' RACE reads into MiXCR, producing one record per CDR3 protein. The top ten hold around 15% of the sample, which has 800,000 to 1,000,000 distinct CDR3 sequences, 40% to 60% seen once. The sequenced sample was blood. These receptors came from a man younger than 40 in good health.

This clonotype was counted once. The chain recombines TRBV4-2 with TRBJ1-2; a weak D match, TRBD1 (5 bases). The length of the CDR3 is 15 residues. Trimming pared 5 bases from V and 8 bases from J, leaving 21 bases between. From germline, CDR1 is LGHNA and CDR2 YNFKEQ. The CDR3: CASSSQGGFPAGYTF. In DNA form, the CDR3 reads TGTGCCAGCAGCTCTCAGGGAGGCTTCCCCGCCGGCTACACCTTC.

In this sample, this clonotype turned up a few times. This rearrangement joins TRBV7-9 to TRBJ2-3, with D possibly being TRBD2 (5 bases). The CDR3 is 13 residues long. The germline V gene encodes CDR1 SEHNR and CDR2 FQNEAQ (reference sequence). Deletions cut 5 bases from V and 4 bases from J, with 10 bases between. CDR3 residues: CASSLGVSDTQYF. CDR3 nucleotides: TGTGCCAGCAGCCTCGGGGTATCAGATACGCAGTATTTT.

The sample holds a few counts of this clonotype. The chain employs TRBV4-2 and TRBJ2-2; D is ambiguous. The CDR3 is made up of 14 amino acids. Germline V CDR1 and CDR2: LGHNA, YNFKEQ. Trimming took off 1 base at V and 0 bases at J, with 3 bases between the two ends. CDR3 bases: TGTGCCAGCAGCCAAGCGGCGAACACCGGGGAGCTGTTTTTT. The encoded protein is CASSQAANTGELFF.

CDR3 sequence: CASSLGPGGVSSYNEQFF. CDR3 nucleotides: TGTGCCAGCAGCTTAGGCCCCGGGGGGGTAAGCTCCTACAATGAGCAGTTCTTC. The chain joins TRBV13 to TRBJ2-1, with 8 bases lining up with TRBD2. With 0 bases clipped from V and 0 bases from J, the junction kept 7 bases outside the gene matches. Per the germline V gene, CDR1 is PRHDT and CDR2 is FYEKMQ (reference sequence). The CDR3 has 18 amino acids.

V usage is TRBV3-1 and J usage is TRBJ1-6; D perhaps matches TRBD1 (5 bases). V dropped 4 bases and J dropped 10 bases, with 11 bases sitting between them. This CDR3 is built from 13 residues. The germline V gene has CDR1 LGHDT and CDR2 YNNKEL (reference sequence). CDR3 DNA: TGTGCCAGCAGCCCAAGGGACCTCTCACCCCTCCACTTT. Encoded protein: CASSPRDLSPLHF.

The rearrangement joins TRBV7-2 to TRBJ1-4; TRBD1 agrees at 7 bases. Germline V gives CDR1 SGHTA, CDR2 FQGNSA. The CDR3 consists of 14 residues. J lost 10 bases, V lost 1 base, and 6 bases had no gene match. Written as DNA, the CDR3 is TGTGCCAGCAGCTTAGAGACAGGGAGGGGAAAACTGTTTTTT. Translating gives CASSLETGRGKLFF.

The V and J genes are TRBV7-2 and TRBJ2-7; D gene ambiguous. Germline V CDR1 and CDR2: SGHTA, FQGNSA. V was cut by 5 bases and J by 0 bases, with 8 bases left in between. The CDR3 spans 13 residues. DNA for the CDR3: TGTGCCAGCAGCAGTGGGTACTCCTACGAGCAGTACTTC. Amino acid sequence: CASSSGYSYEQYF. Filled out from reference TRBV7-2 and TRBJ2-7, the complete variable domain reads GAGVSQSPSNKVTEKGKDVELRCDPISGHTALYWYRQSLGQGLEFLIYFQGNSAPDKSGLPSDRFSAERTGGSVSTLTIQRTQQEDSAVYLCASSSGYSYEQYFGPGTRLTVT.

This clonotype was picked up a small number of times. This sequence joins TRBV7-8 and TRBJ2-4; no clear D. The J call could be wrong; TRBJ2-7 is a better fit for the DNA end. The CDR3 is 15 residues long. CDR1 is SGHVS, CDR2 FQNEAQ, per germline. The CDR3 loop reads CASSRASDIFYEQYF. The CDR3 DNA is TGTGCCAGCAGCCGTGCGAGTGATATCTTTTACGAGCAGTACTTC.

This clonotype was counted only a few times. This sequence joins TRBV24-1 and TRBJ2-7, with 9 bases identical to TRBD2. The J segment lost 6 bases and the V segment lost 4 bases, leaving 9 bases of the junction unmatched. CDR3 size: 15 residues. Germline lookup yields CDR1 KGHDR and CDR2 SFDVKD. The CDR3 DNA reads as TGTGCCACCAGTGACCCCAGAGCGGGGGGCGCCGAGCAGTACTTC. Translation: CATSDPRAGGAEQYF.

This chain links TRBV7-8 with TRBJ2-7; D remains ambiguous. Germline V gives CDR1 SGHVS, CDR2 FQNEAQ. V shed 3 bases and J shed 3 bases, with 27 bases lying between them. The CDR3 covers 19 residues. The CDR3 is CASSLGYEAARMTGYEQYF. In DNA form, the CDR3 reads TGTGCCAGCAGCTTGGGGTATGAGGCCGCCAGAATGACGGGCTACGAGCAGTACTTC.

This clonotype has just one count. The rearrangement uses TRBV2 and TRBJ1-5; D uncertain. The CDR3 is 14 residues long. Trimming removed 1 base from V and 7 bases from J, with 11 bases in between. Germline lookup yields CDR1 SNHLY and CDR2 FYNNEI. CDR3: CASSEGSVEQPQHF. The DNA of the CDR3 is TGTGCCAGCAGTGAAGGGTCAGTAGAGCAGCCCCAGCATTTT.